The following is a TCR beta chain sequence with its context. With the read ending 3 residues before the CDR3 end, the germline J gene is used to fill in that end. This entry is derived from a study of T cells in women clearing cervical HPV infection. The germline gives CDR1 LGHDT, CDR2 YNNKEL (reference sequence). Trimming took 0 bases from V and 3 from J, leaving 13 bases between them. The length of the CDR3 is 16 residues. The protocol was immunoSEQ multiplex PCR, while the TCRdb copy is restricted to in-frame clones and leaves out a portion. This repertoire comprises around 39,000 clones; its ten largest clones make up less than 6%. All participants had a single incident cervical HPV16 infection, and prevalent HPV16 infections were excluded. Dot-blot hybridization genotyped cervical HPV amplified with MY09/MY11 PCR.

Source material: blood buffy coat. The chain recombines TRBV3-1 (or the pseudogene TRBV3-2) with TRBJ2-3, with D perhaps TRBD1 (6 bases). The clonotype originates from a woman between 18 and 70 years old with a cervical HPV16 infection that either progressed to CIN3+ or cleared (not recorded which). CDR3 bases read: TGTGCCAGCAGCCAAGACAGGGGATGGGGGACAGATACG. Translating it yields CASSQDRGWGTDT. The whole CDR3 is CASSQDRGWGTDTQYF.